Listed here is a single T cell receptor (beta chain). The antigen is undetermined. The sample is drawn from a study of CD8+CD57+ T cells in acquired aplastic anemia. Study overall: Sorted CD4+ and CD8+ cells gave an average of roughly 3.5 ug of DNA.

Study-level points and caveats: Any difference that existed in CD8+ Simpson's diversity between patients and controls was not significant. Some 27 CD8+ CDR3 sequences were shared between patients and controls.

TCR beta VDJ and CDR3 were profiled, and genomic DNA was the template. Each CDR3 protein gets one entry after TCRdb re-called the reads with MiXCR. The repertoire holds 150,000 to 200,000 distinct CDR3 sequences, with roughly half as singletons. Patients chosen for sequencing had shown CD8+CD57+ cell expansion by flow cytometry. Blood was sampled before the patients had received any therapy. CDR3 size: 16 residues. Germline CDR1 LNHNV, CDR2 YYDKDF (reference sequence). Unmatched junction bases numbered 7, after V lost 1 base and J lost 6 bases. The TCR sequence derives from a human donor with aplastic anemia. This chain connects TRBV15 to TRBJ2-3, with 10 bases fitting TRBD2. The specimen was sorted CD4+, CD8+, or CD8+CD57+ T cells (not recorded which) from PBMCs. CDR3 amino acids: CATSRGLAGVGDTQYF. DNA for the CDR3: TGTGCCACCAGCAGAGGGCTAGCGGGGGTGGGGGATACGCAGTATTTT.